The clone carrying this TCR beta chain was seen only a few times. The antigen remains undetermined. Arm-PCR of CDR3 regions and iRepertoire HTBI primers were the basis on which TCR beta libraries were built. TCRdb fed the multiplex PCR reads into MiXCR, producing one record per CDR3 protein. The repertoire holds roughly 700,000 distinct CDR3 sequences, with about 30% as singletons. This entry belongs to a study of regulatory T cells in long-lasting Graves disease. General observations from the study: TRBV28, TRBJ1-2 and TRBJ2-5 were segments that persistent disease favored.

Germline CDR1 reads SNHLY; CDR2 reads FYNNEI. Unmatched junction bases numbered 8, after V lost 4 bases and J lost 6 bases. The CDR3 covers 15 residues. As to time point: persistent/refractory GD, antithyroid drugs over 5 years with positive TRAb. RNA from PBMCs was the source of the TCR library. The sequences come from peripheral blood mononuclear cells (PBMCs), collected when the disease was refractory, from a patient treated with antithyroid drugs. The receptor was derived from a female donor with Graves disease. The chain employs TRBV2 and TRBJ2-2; 7 bases fit TRBD1. The CDR3 loop is CASSGEKGGAGELFF. In DNA form, the CDR3 reads TGTGCCAGCAGTGGCGAGAAAGGGGGCGCCGGGGAGCTGTTTTTT.